The present TCR beta chain was sequenced within a study of tumor-infiltrating lymphocytes in localized non-small cell lung cancer. Study background: The cohort mixed smokers and never-smokers, several histologies, and some post-neoadjuvant-chemotherapy samples. Overall study results and limits: Different pieces of the same tissue went to different assays, confounding technical variation with intratumor heterogeneity. No link was found between tumor T-cell fraction and recurrence-free survival.

The assay was immunoSEQ multiplex PCR, and TCRdb's table has in-frame clones only and misses some. The sample lists some 6,600 clones; just under 75% were seen once. The V end was cut by 4 bases, the J end by 8 bases, with 15 bases between. The CDR3 is 13 amino acids. Germline-derived CDR1 and CDR2 are SNHLY and FYNNEI. In the case of this clone: Antigen: not known.

This sequence was found in a human donor with non-small cell lung cancer. The V call is TRBV2, the J call TRBJ2-7; the D gene could be TRBD1 or TRBD2 (6 bases each). The sequenced sample consisted of lung tumor tissue. CDR3 bases: TGTGCCAGCAGTGGCCCAGGGGACTCAAAGCAGTACTTC. This sequence encodes CASSGPGDSKQYF.